Listed below are T cell receptor beta chains from one sample, sequenced in a study of OX40 agonist ivuxolimab in advanced cancers. Repertoires were generated with immunoSEQ multiplex PCR, while TCRdb's copy carries only in-frame clones and drops some. The table has 63,000 or so clones, 80% to 90% seen once. This sample comprised CD4+ or CD8+ T cells sorted from blood, obtained in a trial of the OX40 agonist ivuxolimab. These receptors all stem from an adult with an advanced solid tumor such as melanoma, head and neck, liver or kidney cancer. CDR3s include the opening cysteine and the closing phenylalanine or tryptophan. The D gene is left open where the match is weak. Size values are once, few and many counts, or a class for expanded clones, and some rows have none.

v_gene: TRBV9; d_gene: NA; abundance: few; j_gene: TRBJ1-4; CDR3aa: CASSVGLNEKLFF; CDR3nt: TGTGCCAGCAGCGTAGGGCTTAATGAAAAACTGTTTTTT
v_gene: TRBV9; d_gene: NA; abundance: NA; j_gene: TRBJ1-1; CDR3aa: CASSVAHTPGTEAFF; CDR3nt: TGTGCCAGCAGCGTAGCCCACACCCCGGGCACTGAAGCTTTCTTT
v_gene: TRBV5-1; d_gene: TRBD1; abundance: NA; j_gene: TRBJ1-1; CDR3aa: CASSYPGTGGTEAFF; CDR3nt: TGCGCCAGCAGCTACCCCGGGACAGGGGGCACTGAAGCTTTCTTT
v_gene: TRBV28; d_gene: NA; abundance: NA; j_gene: TRBJ1-2; CDR3aa: CASRAGTSLSIYGYTF; CDR3nt: TGTGCCAGCAGGGCCGGGACATCTTTATCGATCTATGGCTACACCTTC
v_gene: TRBV19; d_gene: NA; abundance: NA; j_gene: TRBJ1-4; CDR3aa: CASSATGTRSTNEKLFF; CDR3nt: TGTGCCAGTAGTGCGACCGGGACACGCTCAACTAATGAAAAACTGTTTTTT
v_gene: TRBV10-3; d_gene: NA; abundance: NA; j_gene: TRBJ1-1; CDR3aa: CAIRNEGFTEAFF; CDR3nt: TGTGCCATCAGGAACGAGGGGTTCACTGAAGCTTTCTTT
v_gene: TRBV2; d_gene: TRBD2; abundance: NA; j_gene: TRBJ2-3; CDR3aa: CASRVGLGPTDTQYF; CDR3nt: TGTGCCAGCAGGGTAGGACTAGGCCCCACAGATACGCAGTATTTT
v_gene: TRBV4-3; d_gene: NA; abundance: NA; j_gene: TRBJ2-2; CDR3aa: CASSREEASGELFF; CDR3nt: TGCGCCAGCAGCCGGGAAGAAGCGTCCGGGGAGCTGTTTTTT
v_gene: TRBV7-2; d_gene: TRBD1; abundance: NA; j_gene: TRBJ1-1; CDR3aa: CASSLERGRGTEAFF; CDR3nt: TGTGCCAGCAGCTTAGAGAGGGGGCGCGGCACTGAAGCTTTCTTT
v_gene: TRBV15; d_gene: NA; abundance: NA; j_gene: TRBJ2-2; CDR3aa: CATSRDPSGAEELFF; CDR3nt: TGTGCCACCAGCAGAGATCCCTCCGGGGCGGAGGAGCTGTTTTTT